This T cell receptor (beta chain) was obtained from a study of cytomegalovirus exposure and HLA in healthy donors. Overall study results and limits: There was a cluster of highly shared sequence variants that was likely a sequencing artifact.

The PCR used 60 Vbeta and 13 Jbeta primers. Libraries were prepared by immunoSEQ multiplex PCR; TCRdb keeps only in-frame clonotypes and omits some of them. The table includes 120,000 or so clones, under 80% detected once. With respect to this clone: No antigen is known for it.

Sequencing used PBMCs. This receptor was identified in a man between 35 and 55 years old in good health and CMV-seropositive.

CDR3 nucleotide sequence: TGTGCCAGCAGGCAAGGACAGGGTAGATCTGGCTACACCTTC. This gives the protein CASRQGQGRSGYTF. The chain combines TRBV13 with TRBJ1-2; TRBD1 aligns across 8 bases. Germline assignment: CDR1 PRHDT and CDR2 FYEKMQ (reference sequence). V shed 6 bases, J shed 7 bases, and the junction held 10 bases outside the gene matches. The CDR3 extends over 14 amino acids.